This TCR beta chain was sequenced during a study of cytomegalovirus exposure and HLA in healthy donors. At the level of the study: HLA-typed donors were the source of about 85 million unique TCRs, which an early data release held. Study-wide results and limits: Available immune exposure information was restricted to CMV serostatus only. There were over 150 TCR beta chains listed as cytomegalovirus-associated. Apparent HLA restriction characterized most CMV-associated TCR beta chains in a later analysis.

This clone was detected a few times. Its antigen is not known. Germline CDR1 MNHNS, CDR2 SASEGT. Deletions cut 6 bases from V and 7 bases from J, with 15 bases between. This CDR3 is 13 amino acids long. PCR was performed using 60 Vbeta and 13 Jbeta primers. The assay was immunoSEQ multiplex PCR, and TCRdb's table has in-frame clones only and misses some. The sample yields 100,000 to 150,000 clones, approximately 17% seen once. Sequencing was done on a sample of PBMCs. The clonotype originates from a female donor in good health and CMV-seropositive. The chain employs TRBV6-1 and TRBJ1-2; maybe TRBD1 (6 bases). Written as DNA, the CDR3 is TGTGCCAGCAGGAGGGGGGGCCAGGGTGGCTACACCTTC. It specifies CASRRGGQGGYTF.